The source of this T cell receptor (beta chain) is a study of human T cells and chemical hapten exposure. TCRdb ran MiXCR on the RACE reads and lists one entry per CDR3 protein. The table includes some 300,000 distinct CDR3 sequences, about 5% detected once. Regarding time point: pre-sensitization, week 0. Described treatment: therapeutic diphenylcyclopropenone sensitization with weekly scalp DPC. Trimming took off 6 bases at V and 2 bases at J, with 9 bases between the two ends. The V gene's germline CDR1 is SNHLY and CDR2 FYNNEI. CDR3 length: 13 amino acids. The sample was whole blood, taken in connection with sensitization to the hapten diphenylcyclopropenone (DPC). This rearrangement joins TRBV2 to TRBJ2-3; D is unresolved. This receptor was identified in a young woman with alopecia areata. Some clones in this sample may be carry-over from other donors' samples. The CDR3: CASRVDVTDTQYF. CDR3 in DNA: TGTGCCAGCAGGGTGGATGTCACAGATACGCAGTATTTT.